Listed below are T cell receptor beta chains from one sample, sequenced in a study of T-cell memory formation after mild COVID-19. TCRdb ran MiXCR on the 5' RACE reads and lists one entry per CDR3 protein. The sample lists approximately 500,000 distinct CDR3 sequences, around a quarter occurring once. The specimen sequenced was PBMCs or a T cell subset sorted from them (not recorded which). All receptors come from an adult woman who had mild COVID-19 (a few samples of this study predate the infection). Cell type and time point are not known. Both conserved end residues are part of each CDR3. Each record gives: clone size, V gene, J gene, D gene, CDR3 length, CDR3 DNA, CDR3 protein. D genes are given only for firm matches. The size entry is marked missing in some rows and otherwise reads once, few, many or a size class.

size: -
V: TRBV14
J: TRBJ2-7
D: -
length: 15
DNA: TGTGCCAGCAGCCAAGTGTCTGGAAGCCTTGGGGAGCAGTACTTC
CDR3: CASSQVSGSLGEQYF

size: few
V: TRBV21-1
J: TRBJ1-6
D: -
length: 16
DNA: TGTGCCAGCAGCAAACGGGGGGGCGGATTGGATTCACCCCTCCACTTT
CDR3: CASSKRGGGLDSPLHF

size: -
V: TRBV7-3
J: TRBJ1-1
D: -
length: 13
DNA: TGTGCCAGCAGCTTAACGGGGGGACTTGAAGCTTTCTTT
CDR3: CASSLTGGLEAFF

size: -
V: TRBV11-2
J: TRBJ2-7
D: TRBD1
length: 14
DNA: TGTGCCAGCGTCCTTGGGACAGGGTTAGCCGAGCAGTACTTC
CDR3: CASVLGTGLAEQYF

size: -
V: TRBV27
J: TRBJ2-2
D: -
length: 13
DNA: TGTGCCACCCTAGGCGTGCGAGGCGGGGAGCTGTTTTTT
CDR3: CATLGVRGGELFF

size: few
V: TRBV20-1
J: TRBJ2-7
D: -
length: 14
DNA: TGCAGTGCTAGAGAAGCCCAGGGGACCTACGAGCAGTACTTC
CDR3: CSAREAQGTYEQYF

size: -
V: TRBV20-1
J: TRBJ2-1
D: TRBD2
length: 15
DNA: TGCAGTGCTAGGATTAGCGGGGGGGCCTACAATGAGCAGTTCTTC
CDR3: CSARISGGAYNEQFF

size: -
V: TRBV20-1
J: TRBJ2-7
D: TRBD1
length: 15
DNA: TGCAGTGCTAGAGATGGGGACAGGGGTGCCTACGAGCAGTACTTC
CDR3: CSARDGDRGAYEQYF

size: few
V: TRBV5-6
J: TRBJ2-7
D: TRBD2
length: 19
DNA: TGTGCCAGCAGCTTGGGGGGACTAGCGGTCTCTAGGAGCTCCTACGAGCAGTACTTC
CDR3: CASSLGGLAVSRSSYEQYF

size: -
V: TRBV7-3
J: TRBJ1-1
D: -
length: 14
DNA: TGTGCCAGCAGCGCCACCCCGGAAGGGGCTGAAGCTTTCTTT
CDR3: CASSATPEGAEAFF

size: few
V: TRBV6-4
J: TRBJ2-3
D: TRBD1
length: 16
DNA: TGTGCCAGCAGCAGCGACCCCGGACAGGGAGGAGATACGCAGTATTTT
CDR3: CASSSDPGQGGDTQYF

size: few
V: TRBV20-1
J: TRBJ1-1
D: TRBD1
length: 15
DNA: TGCAGTGCACCACTCCAGGGGGGAAGGAACACTGAAGCTTTCTTT
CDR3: CSAPLQGGRNTEAFF

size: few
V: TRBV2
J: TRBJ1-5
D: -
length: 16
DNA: TGTGCCAGCAGTGAATGGGCAGAGTATAGCAATCAGCCCCAGCATTTT
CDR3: CASSEWAEYSNQPQHF

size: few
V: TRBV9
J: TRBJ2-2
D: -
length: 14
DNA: TGTGCCAGCAGCTCAAGACAGAGCACCGGGGAGCTGTTTTTT
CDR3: CASSSRQSTGELFF

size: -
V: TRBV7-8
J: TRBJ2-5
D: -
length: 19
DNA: TGTGCCAGCAGCTTAGCGGTGCATTTCGAGATAGGAGACGTGGGAACCCAGTACTTC
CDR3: CASSLAVHFEIGDVGTQYF

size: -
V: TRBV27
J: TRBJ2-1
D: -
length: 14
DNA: TGTGCCAGCAGAAGGGGGAACGCATACAATGAGCAGTTCTTC
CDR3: CASRRGNAYNEQFF

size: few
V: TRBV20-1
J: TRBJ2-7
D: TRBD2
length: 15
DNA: TGCAGTGCAGCCCCACTAGCGGGGGTCCACTACGAGCAGTACTTC
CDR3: CSAAPLAGVHYEQYF

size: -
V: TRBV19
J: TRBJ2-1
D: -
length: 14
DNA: TGTGCCAGTAGATCTCCGAGCTCCTACAATGAGCAGTTCTTC
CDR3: CASRSPSSYNEQFF

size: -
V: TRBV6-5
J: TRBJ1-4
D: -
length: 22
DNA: TGTGCCAGCAGTTACCAAGTAACACCGGGACGGAGTCTACTTGCAACTAATGAAAAACTGTTTTTT
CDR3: CASSYQVTPGRSLLATNEKLFF

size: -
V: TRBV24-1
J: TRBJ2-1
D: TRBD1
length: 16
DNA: TGTGCCACCAGTGATGTTGGGACAGGATTATCGTATGAGCAGTTCTTC
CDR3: CATSDVGTGLSYEQFF

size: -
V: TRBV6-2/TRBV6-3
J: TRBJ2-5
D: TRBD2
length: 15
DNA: TGTGCCAGCAGTTATCGGGGGGGAATCCAAGAGACCCAGTACTTC
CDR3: CASSYRGGIQETQYF

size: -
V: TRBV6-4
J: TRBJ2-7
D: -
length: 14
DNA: TGTGCCAGCGCTATGGGGGCCTACTCCTACGAGCAGTACTTC
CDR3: CASAMGAYSYEQYF

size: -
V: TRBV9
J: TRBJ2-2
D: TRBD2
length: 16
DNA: TGTGCCAGCAGCGGGCTAGCGGGGGGCGCGACCGGGGAGCTGTTTTTT
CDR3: CASSGLAGGATGELFF

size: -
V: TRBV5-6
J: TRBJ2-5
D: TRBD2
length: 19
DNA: TGTGCCAGCAGCTTGGAAGTAGGGCTAGCGGGGGGGCGAGGAGAGACCCAGTACTTC
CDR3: CASSLEVGLAGGRGETQYF

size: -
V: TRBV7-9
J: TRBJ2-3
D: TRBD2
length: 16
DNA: TGTGCCAGCAGGGGCCACTGGCGGGAGACCGCAGATACGCAGTATTTT
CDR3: CASRGHWRETADTQYF

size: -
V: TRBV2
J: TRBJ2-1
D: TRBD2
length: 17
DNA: TGTGCCAGCAGTGACCAGCGGGAGGGCCCTAGTCGATCTGAGCAGTTCTTC
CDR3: CASSDQREGPSRSEQFF

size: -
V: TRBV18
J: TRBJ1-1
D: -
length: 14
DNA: TGTGCCAGCTCACCAGCGGGGCCGAACACTGAAGCTTTCTTT
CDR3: CASSPAGPNTEAFF

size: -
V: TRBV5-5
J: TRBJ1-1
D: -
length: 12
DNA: TGTGCCAGCAGTTCCGATCGGAGTGAAGCTTTCTTT
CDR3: CASSSDRSEAFF

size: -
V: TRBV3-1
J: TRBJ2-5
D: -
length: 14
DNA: TGTGCCAGCAGCCCTCGCTGGGCTCAAGAGACCCAGTACTTC
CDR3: CASSPRWAQETQYF

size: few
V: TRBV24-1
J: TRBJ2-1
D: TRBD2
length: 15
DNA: TGTGCCACCAGTGATTTGCAAGCGGGGGGAAATGAGCAGTTCTTC
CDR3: CATSDLQAGGNEQFF

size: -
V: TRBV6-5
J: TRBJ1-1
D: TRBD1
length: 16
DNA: TGTGCCAGCAGTATCGACAGGGCCTTAAGGTGGTCTGAAGCTTTCTTT
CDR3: CASSIDRALRWSEAFF

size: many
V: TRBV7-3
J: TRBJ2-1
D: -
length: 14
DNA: TGTGCCAGCAGCCCGGACTCCTCCTACAATGAGCAGTTCTTC
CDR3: CASSPDSSYNEQFF

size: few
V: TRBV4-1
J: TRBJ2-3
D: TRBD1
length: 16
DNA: TGCGCCAGCAGCCTTCACGGGACAGGAGGCACAGATACGCAGTATTTT
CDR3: CASSLHGTGGTDTQYF

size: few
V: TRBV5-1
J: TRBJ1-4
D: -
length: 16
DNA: TGCGCCAGCAGCTTGACGGGTCGGTCAACTAATGAAAAACTGTTTTTT
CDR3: CASSLTGRSTNEKLFF

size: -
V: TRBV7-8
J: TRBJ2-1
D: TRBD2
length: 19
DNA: TGTGCCAGCAGCTGGCGCCTTAGCGTGGGAGGGCCCGCGGGCGATGAGCAGTTCTTC
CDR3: CASSWRLSVGGPAGDEQFF

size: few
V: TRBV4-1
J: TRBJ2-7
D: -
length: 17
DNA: TGCGCCAGCAGCCAAGATATGGGGGGCCAGGGCGGGCTATTTAAGTACTTC
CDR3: CASSQDMGGQGGLFKYF

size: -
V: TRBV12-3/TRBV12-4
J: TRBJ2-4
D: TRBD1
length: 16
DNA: TGTGCCAGCAGTTTGACAGGGGGCAACGCCAAAAACATTCAGTACTTC
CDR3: CASSLTGGNAKNIQYF

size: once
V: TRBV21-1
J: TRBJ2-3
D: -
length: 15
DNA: TGTGCCAGCAGCAGAAAGGGGCCGAGCACAGATACGCAGTATTTT
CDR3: CASSRKGPSTDTQYF

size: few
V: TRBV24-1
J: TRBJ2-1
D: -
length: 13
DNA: TGTGCCACCAGTGCTTTTATAGGGTATGAGCAGTTCTTC
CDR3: CATSAFIGYEQFF

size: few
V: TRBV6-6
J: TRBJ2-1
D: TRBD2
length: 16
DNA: TGTGCCAGCAGTTACTCGAGTCTAGCGGCCTACAATGAGCAGTTCTTC
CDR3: CASSYSSLAAYNEQFF

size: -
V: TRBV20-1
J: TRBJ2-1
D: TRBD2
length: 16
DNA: TGCAGTGCTAGAGATCCCTTAGCGGGAGCGAGGAATGAGCAGTTCTTC
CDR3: CSARDPLAGARNEQFF

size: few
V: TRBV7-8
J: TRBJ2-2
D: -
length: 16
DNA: TGTGCCAGCAGCTTAGAGGAGGGAGCGAACACCGGGGAGCTGTTTTTT
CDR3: CASSLEEGANTGELFF

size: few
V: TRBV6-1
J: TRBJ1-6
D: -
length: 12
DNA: TGTGCCAGCAGTGAAGTGGGGCAAATAAACAGCTTT
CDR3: CASSEVGQINSF

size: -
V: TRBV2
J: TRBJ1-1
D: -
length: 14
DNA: TGTGCCAGCAGTGATTGGGTGTCGGGCACTGAAGCTTTCTTT
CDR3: CASSDWVSGTEAFF

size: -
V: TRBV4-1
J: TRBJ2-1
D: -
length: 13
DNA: TGCGCCAGCAGCCAAGTACCAGCGAATGAGCAGTTCTTC
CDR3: CASSQVPANEQFF